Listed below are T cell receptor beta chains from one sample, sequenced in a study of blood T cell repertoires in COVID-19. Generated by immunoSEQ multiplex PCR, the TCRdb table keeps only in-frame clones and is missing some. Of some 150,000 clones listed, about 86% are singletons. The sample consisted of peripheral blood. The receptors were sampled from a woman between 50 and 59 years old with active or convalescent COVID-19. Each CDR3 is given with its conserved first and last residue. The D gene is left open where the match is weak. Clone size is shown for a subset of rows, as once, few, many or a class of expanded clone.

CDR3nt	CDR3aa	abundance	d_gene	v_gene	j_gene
TGCGCCAGCAGCGTTACAGGGGAACGCAATCAGCCCCAGCATTTT	CASSVTGERNQPQHF	NA	TRBD1	TRBV5-1	TRBJ1-5
TGTGCCAGCAGCTCCCACAGGGGGTCAGGCACAGATACGCAGTATTTT	CASSSHRGSGTDTQYF	NA	TRBD1	TRBV7-2	TRBJ2-3
TGCAGCGTTCTCCCGACCGGACGGGGCACTGAAGCTTTCTTT	CSVLPTGRGTEAFF	once	NA	TRBV29-1	TRBJ1-1
TGTGCCAGCAGCTTACGTGTGGCGGGGGCTGGGGCCAACGTCCTGACTTTC	CASSLRVAGAGANVLTF	NA	TRBD2	TRBV7-8	TRBJ2-6
TGTGCCAGCAGCCGACAGGGGGCCCCTGAAGCTTTCTTT	CASSRQGAPEAFF	NA	TRBD1	TRBV11-3	TRBJ1-1
TGTGCCAGCAAGCAGGGGGGCACTGAAGCTTTCTTT	CASKQGGTEAFF	NA	TRBD1	TRBV28	TRBJ1-1
TGCGCCAGCAGCCCGGGACAGGCTCAACTCTATGGCTACACCTTC	CASSPGQAQLYGYTF	NA	TRBD1	TRBV4-3	TRBJ1-2
TGTGCCAGCAGCCTAGCCGGGACAGGGAACGAGCAGTACTTC	CASSLAGTGNEQYF	NA	TRBD1	TRBV28	TRBJ2-7
TGCGCCAGCAGTGCGCCAGGAAAGCGGAATGAGCAGTTCTTC	CASSAPGKRNEQFF	once	NA	TRBV10-1	TRBJ2-1
TGTGCCAGCAGTCCTACTAGCGCCGCTAGTAGGAATGAGCAGTTCTTC	CASSPTSAASRNEQFF	NA	TRBD2	TRBV28	TRBJ2-1
TGTGCCAGCTCACCAGGGGGCGGCCCCTACGAGCAGTACTTC	CASSPGGGPYEQYF	once	NA	TRBV18	TRBJ2-7
TGTGCCAGCAGCTTAGTAGCAGCGCCCAATGAGCAGTTCTTC	CASSLVAAPNEQFF	few	NA	TRBV7-9	TRBJ2-1
TGTGCCAGCAGCTCAGGCGCGCGGTCAGTGAACACTGAAGCTTTCTTT	CASSSGARSVNTEAFF	NA	NA	TRBV13	TRBJ1-1
TGTGCCAGCAGCGTAGAACCGGACAGCAACTATGGCTACACCTTC	CASSVEPDSNYGYTF	NA	NA	TRBV9	TRBJ1-2
TGTGCCAGCAGACTGGGACTGACGAGCTCCTACGAGCAGTACTTC	CASRLGLTSSYEQYF	NA	NA	TRBV6-5	TRBJ2-7
TGTGCCAGCAGTGAACAGGGCCTAGACTATGGCTACACCTTC	CASSEQGLDYGYTF	once	NA	TRBV2	TRBJ1-2
TGTGCCAGCGGCGGGGGCAGGGCAACGGGAGCTTTCTTT	CASGGGRATGAFF	NA	NA	TRBV7-8	TRBJ1-1
TGTGCCAGCAGCCATTCGGGACTAGCTTCCTACGAGCAGTACTTC	CASSHSGLASYEQYF	NA	TRBD2	TRBV7-2	TRBJ2-7
TGTGCCATCAGTGAGTCCCCAGGAAACACCATATATTTT	CAISESPGNTIYF	NA	NA	TRBV10-3	TRBJ1-3
TGTGCCAGCAGTGCAGGGGGCGTAGGGAACACTGAAGCTTTCTTT	CASSAGGVGNTEAFF	few	TRBD1	TRBV25-1	TRBJ1-1
TGTGCCAGCAGTGTCATCCCCACAGGCTCTGGAAACACCATATATTTT	CASSVIPTGSGNTIYF	few	NA	TRBV2	TRBJ1-3
TGTGCCAGCAGCCCCGGACACTCCCAAGAGACCCAGTACTTC	CASSPGHSQETQYF	NA	NA	TRBV7-2	TRBJ2-5
TGTGCCAGCAGTTTATTCCCTGACAGGGGCTACGAGCAGTACTTC	CASSLFPDRGYEQYF	once	TRBD1	TRBV27	TRBJ2-7
TGTGCCAGCAGCCGAAACAGGGGGCTTCGGGACAATGAGCAGTTCTTC	CASSRNRGLRDNEQFF	NA	TRBD1	TRBV14	TRBJ2-1
TGTGCCAGTAGTATCTATGCTAGCGGGGGTTGGGAGACCCAGTACTTC	CASSIYASGGWETQYF	NA	TRBD2	TRBV19	TRBJ2-5
TGTGCCAGCAGTGAATCGGGAGGGTTTAACGAGCAGTACTTC	CASSESGGFNEQYF	once	TRBD2	TRBV25-1	TRBJ2-7
TGTGCCAGCAGCTTGGGGGGGCTTAGAGACCAGCCCCAGCATTTT	CASSLGGLRDQPQHF	NA	NA	TRBV5-5	TRBJ1-5
TGTGCCAGCAGACGAGGACAGAACACTGAAGCTTTCTTT	CASRRGQNTEAFF	NA	NA	TRBV5-5	TRBJ1-1
TGTGCCAGCAGCCCCACCGACAGGGGGAATGAGCAGTTCTTC	CASSPTDRGNEQFF	NA	TRBD1	TRBV7-9	TRBJ2-1
TGTGCCAGCAGCTTGGGTCAGGGAGGTGAAAAACTGTTTTTT	CASSLGQGGEKLFF	NA	NA	TRBV11-2	TRBJ1-4
TGTGCCAGCAGCCAAAACAGGGGGCTGAACACTGAAGCTTTCTTT	CASSQNRGLNTEAFF	NA	TRBD1	TRBV7-2	TRBJ1-1
TGCGCCATCAGTGGGAAGCGGACCCACACAGATACGCAGTATTTT	CAISGKRTHTDTQYF	NA	NA	TRBV10-3	TRBJ2-3
TGTGCCAGCAGGGAACATGCTAGCGCTGCCTACAATGAGCAGTTCTTC	CASREHASAAYNEQFF	NA	NA	TRBV6-1	TRBJ2-1
TGTGCCACCAGCGCCACATTGGGACAAAACACCGGGGAGCTGTTTTTT	CATSATLGQNTGELFF	NA	NA	TRBV24-1	TRBJ2-2
TGCGCCAGCAGCCCTAGGACTAGCGGGAGACATCTGTTTTTT	CASSPRTSGRHLFF	NA	TRBD2	TRBV4-1	TRBJ2-2
TGTGCCAGCAGCGTAGAGGGCAGGGCGTACGCAGATACGCAGTATTTT	CASSVEGRAYADTQYF	once	NA	TRBV9	TRBJ2-3
TGTGCCTGGAGCCTGACAGAGGCGAGCTCCTACGAGCAGTACTTC	CAWSLTEASSYEQYF	NA	NA	TRBV30	TRBJ2-7
TGTGCCAGCAGCTTAGGAACAAACTACGAGCAGTACTTC	CASSLGTNYEQYF	once	NA	TRBV11-2	TRBJ2-7
TGTGCCAGCAGCGTAACGGGGAGGGAAAAACTGTTTTTT	CASSVTGREKLFF	NA	NA	TRBV11-2	TRBJ1-4
TGTGCCAGCAGTGAAGGTCGTTGGAGATTTAACACCGGGGAGCTGTTTTTT	CASSEGRWRFNTGELFF	NA	NA	TRBV6-1	TRBJ2-2